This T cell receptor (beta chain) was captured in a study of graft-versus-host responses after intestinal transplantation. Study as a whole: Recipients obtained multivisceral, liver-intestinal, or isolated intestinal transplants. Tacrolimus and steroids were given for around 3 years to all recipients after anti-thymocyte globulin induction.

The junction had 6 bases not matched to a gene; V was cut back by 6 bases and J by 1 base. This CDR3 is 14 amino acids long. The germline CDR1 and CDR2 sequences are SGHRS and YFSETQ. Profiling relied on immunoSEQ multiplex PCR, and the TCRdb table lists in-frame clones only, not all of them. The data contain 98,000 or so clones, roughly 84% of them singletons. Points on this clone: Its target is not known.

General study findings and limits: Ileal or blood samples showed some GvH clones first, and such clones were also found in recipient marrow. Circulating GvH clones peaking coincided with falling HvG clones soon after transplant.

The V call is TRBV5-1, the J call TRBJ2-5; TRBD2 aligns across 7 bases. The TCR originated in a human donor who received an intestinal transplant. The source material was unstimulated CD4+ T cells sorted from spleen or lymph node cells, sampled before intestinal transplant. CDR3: CASTFGGGQETQYF. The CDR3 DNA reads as TGCGCCAGCACCTTCGGCGGGGGCCAAGAGACCCAGTACTTC.